Each of the 4 T cell receptor beta chains below was sequenced from the same sample in a study of blood T cell repertoires in COVID-19 (dated by TCRdb to the early 2020s). The library was prepared using the immunoSEQ multiplex PCR assay. This is the immuneACCESS table as TCRdb keeps it, with only in-frame sequences that have V and J called. A part of the clones is gone; compared with another copy, unresolved V genes explain less than half, and the rest is unexplained. In all, the sample holds around 400,000 clones, and around 89% of those were seen once. The ten largest make up 0.95% to 1.5% of the sample. The sequencing input was peripheral blood. The receptors derive from a man between 35 and 55 years old with acute or convalescent COVID-19.

The V and J genes are TRBV7-8 and TRBJ1-4, with 12 bases matching TRBD1. Germline V gives CDR1 SGHVS, CDR2 FQNEAQ. The J segment lost 10 bases and the V segment lost 5 bases, leaving 5 bases of the junction unmatched. This CDR3 comprises 14 residues. The DNA of the CDR3 is TGTGCCAGCAGCCCACCGGGACAGGGGGCAAAACTGTTTTTT. Translated, it gives CASSPPGQGAKLFF.

This chain links TRBV29-1 with TRBJ2-1; perhaps TRBD2 as D (6 bases). This CDR3 has 16 residues. Looked up from germline, CDR1 is SQVTM and CDR2 is ANQGSEA. Trimming removed 2 bases from V and 7 bases from J, with 21 bases in between. CDR3 bases: TGCAGCGTTGAAATTCAGAGGCGACTAGTGAGGAATGAGCAGTTCTTC. It translates to CSVEIQRRLVRNEQFF.

This chain connects TRBV29-1 to TRBJ2-5; tentative D call: TRBD2 (6 bases). The V end lost 6 bases, the J end lost 4 bases, and 12 bases lay between the germline ends. Germline loops: CDR1 SQVTM, CDR2 ANQGSEA. The CDR3 is made up of 12 amino acids. The CDR3 DNA reads TGCAGCGTGTCAACCGGGGGAGAGACCCAGTACTTC. It is translated as CSVSTGGETQYF. The full variable domain, completed using reference TRBV29-1 and TRBJ2-5, is SAVISQKPSRDICQRGTSLTIQCQVDSQVTMMFWYRQQPGQSLTLIATANQGSEATYESGFVIDKFPISRPNLTFSTLTVSNMSPEDSSIYLCSVSTGGETQYFGPGTRLLVL.

This chain uses TRBV12-5 with TRBJ2-7; possible D gene TRBD1, 6 bases. The CDR3 is made up of 15 amino acids. Trimming left V 6 bases short and J 4 bases short, with 19 bases between. Per the germline V gene, CDR1 is LGHNT and CDR2 is FRNRAP. The CDR3 DNA reads TGTGCTAGTGGCAATAAGAATGACAGGCGGTACGAGCAGTACTTC. Its translation: CASGNKNDRRYEQYF.